This T cell receptor (beta chain) appears in the sequencing data of a study of T cells in women clearing cervical HPV infection. Study in general: Controls' single incident HPV16 infection cleared within 12 months without precancer.

A note on this clone: Coverage ceases 3 residues before the CDR3 finishes, and the germline J gene fills in the end.

The data were produced by immunoSEQ multiplex PCR, yet TCRdb's version contains in-frame clones alone and is incomplete. Its table records 42,000 or so clones. Germline CDR1 and CDR2: GTSNPN and SVGIG (reference sequence). The CDR3 has 15 residues. Trimming at V came to 5 bases and at J to 2 bases, leaving 8 bases not matched to a gene. Sample: blood buffy coat. This chain joins TRBV30 and TRBJ2-3, with 9 bases aligning to TRBD1. The sequence was collected from a woman aged 18 to 69 with a cervical HPV16 infection that either progressed to CIN3+ or cleared (not recorded which). The CDR3 DNA, read in part, is TGTGCCTGGGGACAGGGGCTAAAATCCACAGATACG. Its protein is CAWGQGLKSTDT. The full-length CDR3 reads as CAWGQGLKSTDTQYF.